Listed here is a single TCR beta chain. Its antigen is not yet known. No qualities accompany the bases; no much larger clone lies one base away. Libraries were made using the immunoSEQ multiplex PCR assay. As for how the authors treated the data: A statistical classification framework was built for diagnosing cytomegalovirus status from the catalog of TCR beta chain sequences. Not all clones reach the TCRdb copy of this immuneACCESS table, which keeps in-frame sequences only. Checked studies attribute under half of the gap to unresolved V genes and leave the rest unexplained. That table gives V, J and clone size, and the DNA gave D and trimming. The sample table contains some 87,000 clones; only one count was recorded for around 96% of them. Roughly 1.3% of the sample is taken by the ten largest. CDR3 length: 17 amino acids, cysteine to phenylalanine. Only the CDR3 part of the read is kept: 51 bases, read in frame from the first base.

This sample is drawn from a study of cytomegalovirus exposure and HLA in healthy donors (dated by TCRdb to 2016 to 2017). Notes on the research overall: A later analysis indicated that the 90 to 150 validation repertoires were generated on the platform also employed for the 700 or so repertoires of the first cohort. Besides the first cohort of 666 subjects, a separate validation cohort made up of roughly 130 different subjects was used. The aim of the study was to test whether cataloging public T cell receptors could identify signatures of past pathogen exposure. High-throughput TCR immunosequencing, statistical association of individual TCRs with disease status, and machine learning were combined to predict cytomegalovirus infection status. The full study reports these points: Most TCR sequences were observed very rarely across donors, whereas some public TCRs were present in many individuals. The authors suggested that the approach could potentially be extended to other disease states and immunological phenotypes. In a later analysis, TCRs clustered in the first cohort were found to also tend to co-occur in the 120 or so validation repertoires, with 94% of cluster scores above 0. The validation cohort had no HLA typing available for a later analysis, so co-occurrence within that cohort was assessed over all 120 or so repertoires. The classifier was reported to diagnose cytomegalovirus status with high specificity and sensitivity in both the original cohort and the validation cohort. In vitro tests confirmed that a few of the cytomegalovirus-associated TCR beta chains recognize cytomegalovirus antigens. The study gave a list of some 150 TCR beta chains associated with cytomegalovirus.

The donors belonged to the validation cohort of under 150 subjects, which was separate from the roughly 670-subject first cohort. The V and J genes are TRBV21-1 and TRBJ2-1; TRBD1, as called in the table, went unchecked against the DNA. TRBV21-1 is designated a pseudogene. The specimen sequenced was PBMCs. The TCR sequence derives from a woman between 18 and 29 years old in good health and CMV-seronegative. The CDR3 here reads CASSRSRSGFFYNEQFF. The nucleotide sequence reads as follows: TGTGCCAGCAGCAGAAGTAGGTCAGGGTTTTTCTACAATGAGCAGTTCTTC.